Below, 18 T cell receptor beta chains from the same sample are listed, as sequenced in a study of T-cell reconstitution after alpha-beta-depleted transplantation in children. Unique molecular identifiers tagged the TCRbeta library. TCRdb analysed the PCR reads with MiXCR anew, one entry per CDR3 protein. The repertoire holds 200,000 to 250,000 distinct CDR3 sequences, with about 8.8% as singletons. The sample in question was PBMCs from the stem cell graft donor, obtained from the stem cell graft. The receptors derive from a human donor who donated a stem cell graft to a child with SCID.

This chain joins TRBV4-1 and TRBJ2-7, with D hard to call. The CDR3 is made up of 15 amino acids. CDR1 is MGHRA and CDR2 is YSYEKL in the germline V gene. Trimming pared 4 bases from V and 0 bases from J, leaving 13 bases between. In DNA, the CDR3 is TGCGCCAGCAGCCTTGTTAGGACGTCCTCCTACGAGCAGTACTTC. As protein: CASSLVRTSSYEQYF.

This clonotype was counted many times. The chain has TRBV20-1 and TRBJ1-6, with D possibly matching TRBD1 (6 bases). Deletions cut 3 bases from V and 5 bases from J, with 20 bases between. The CDR3 sequence is 17 residues long. CDR1 DFQATT and CDR2 SNEGSKA come from the germline V gene (reference sequence). CDR3 bases: TGCAGTGCTAGCAGTCTTGGACAGAGGCCCAATAATTCACCCCTCCACTTT. Protein product: CSASSLGQRPNNSPLHF.

This clonotype was detected ten times or more. CDR3 region: CASSLGGRGDTQYF. The CDR3 DNA reads TGTGCCAGCAGCTTAGGTGGTCGGGGAGATACGCAGTATTTT. This sequence joins TRBV11-3 and TRBJ2-3; possibly TRBD2 for D (5 bases). CDR1 is SGHNT, CDR2 YENEEA, per germline. The V end was cut by 1 base, the J end by 5 bases, with 10 bases between. The CDR3 extends over 14 amino acids. The full variable domain, in which reference TRBV11-3 and TRBJ2-3 provide the parts outside the CDR3, is EAGVVQSPRYKIIEKKQPVAFWCNPISGHNTLYWYLQNLGQGPELLIRYENEEAVDDSQLPKDRFSAERLKGVDSTLKIQPAELGDSAVYLCASSLGGRGDTQYFGPGTRLTVL.

The chain is built from TRBV7-2 and TRBJ2-7, with D perhaps TRBD1 (5 bases). This CDR3 has 14 residues. V lost 5 bases and J lost 0, with 11 bases in between. Germline V lookup: CDR1 SGHTA, CDR2 FQGNSA. The CDR3 spells CASSPRQFSYEQYF. In nucleotides, the CDR3 is TGTGCCAGCAGCCCGAGACAGTTCTCCTACGAGCAGTACTTC. The whole variable domain, remainder taken from reference TRBV7-2 and TRBJ2-7, is GAGVSQSPSNKVTEKGKDVELRCDPISGHTALYWYRQSLGQGLEFLIYFQGNSAPDKSGLPSDRFSAERTGGSVSTLTIQRTQQEDSAVYLCASSPRQFSYEQYFGPGTRLTVT.

This clonotype has ten or more counts. The J gene is TRBJ2-5, the V gene TRBV12-3 or TRBV12-4; 8 positions agree with TRBD1. With 1 base clipped from V and 5 bases from J, the junction kept 9 bases outside the gene matches. The CDR3 is 16 amino acids. The CDR3 sequence: CASSLGSGRGLETQYF. In nucleotides, the CDR3 is TGTGCCAGCAGTTTAGGGTCGGGCAGGGGGCTCGAGACCCAGTACTTC.

The table lists this clonotype with many counts. The chain combines TRBV14 with TRBJ1-2; perhaps TRBD1 as D (6 bases). Looked up from germline, CDR1 is SGHDN and CDR2 is FVKESK. V was pared by 4 bases and J by 4 bases, with 13 bases between. The CDR3 covers 14 residues. This CDR3 is CASSLGAGTYGYTF. DNA for the CDR3: TGTGCCAGCAGCCTGGGGGCAGGGACCTATGGCTACACCTTC.

This clonotype was seen ten or more times. The chain is built from TRBV6-1 and TRBJ2-7, with 9 bases that match TRBD1. The V and J ends lost 6 bases and 7 bases, in that order; junction bases with no gene match: 10. The CDR3 length is 14 residues. The V gene's germline CDR1 is MNHNS and CDR2 SASEGT. Here the CDR3 reads CASRRDRVPGEQYF. The CDR3 DNA is TGTGCCAGCAGAAGGGACAGGGTGCCGGGGGAGCAGTACTTC.

This clonotype was seen repeatedly, ten times or more. The V and J genes are TRBV5-1 and TRBJ1-2; D gene uncertain. This CDR3 comprises 12 residues. Looked up from germline, CDR1 is SGHRS and CDR2 is YFSETQ. V was cut by 0 bases and J by 4 bases, with 4 bases left in between. The CDR3 protein is CASSLGSYGYTF. CDR3 sequence (DNA): TGCGCCAGCAGCTTGGGTTCCTATGGCTACACCTTC.

This clonotype was detected ten times or more. The chain couples TRBV7-2 to TRBJ2-7; D might be TRBD2 (6 bases). The CDR3 spans 14 residues. The germline V and J ends were trimmed by 3 bases and 2 bases, with 11 bases remaining between them. Per the germline V gene, CDR1 is SGHTA and CDR2 is FQGNSA. The CDR3 coding sequence is TGTGCCAGCAGCTTGTCCGGAGGGGCCTACGAGCAGTACTTC. Protein sequence: CASSLSGGAYEQYF. The full variable domain, its missing parts supplied by reference TRBV7-2 and TRBJ2-7, is GAGVSQSPSNKVTEKGKDVELRCDPISGHTALYWYRQSLGQGLEFLIYFQGNSAPDKSGLPSDRFSAERTGGSVSTLTIQRTQQEDSAVYLCASSLSGGAYEQYFGPGTRLTVT.

This clonotype was counted many times. The rearrangement joins TRBV7-2 to TRBJ2-2; 7 bases agree with TRBD1. V lost 5 bases, J lost 5 bases, and 14 bases stayed unmatched. The CDR3 has 17 amino acids. CDR1 SGHTA and CDR2 FQGNSA come from the germline V gene. The CDR3, as DNA: TGTGCCAGCAGCCCAGACCGGGACAGAGTTTTTACCGGGGAGCTGTTTTTT. Its protein is CASSPDRDRVFTGELFF.

Many counts were recorded for this clonotype. The genes are TRBV5-1 and TRBJ1-4; 9 positions agree with TRBD1. Trimming cost V 5 bases and J 3 bases; bases outside gene matches: 8. The CDR3 covers 16 residues. Germline V lookup: CDR1 SGHRS, CDR2 YFSETQ. The CDR3 loop is CASRTGTGPANEKLFF. Written as DNA, the CDR3 is TGCGCCAGCAGAACCGGGACAGGGCCTGCTAATGAAAAACTGTTTTTT. Using reference TRBV5-1 and TRBJ1-4 for the parts outside the CDR3, the full variable domain is KAGVTQTPRYLIKTRGQQVTLSCSPISGHRSVSWYQQTPGQGLQFLFEYFSETQRNKGNFPGRFSGRQFSNSRSEMNVSTLELGDSALYLCASRTGTGPANEKLFFGSGTQLSVL.

This clonotype came up many times. The chain recombines TRBV4-3 with TRBJ2-7; D is uncertain. Per germline, CDR1 LGHNA and CDR2 YSLEER. Trimming left V 0 bases short and J 2 bases short, with 11 bases between. The CDR3 runs to 15 residues. This chain's CDR3 is CASSQEISSAYEQYF. DNA for the CDR3: TGCGCCAGCAGCCAAGAGATAAGCAGCGCCTACGAGCAGTACTTC.

This clonotype occurred many times. This chain links TRBV28 with TRBJ2-4; D perhaps matches TRBD2 (6 bases). Germline CDR1 MDHEN, CDR2 SYDVKM. The germline V and J ends were trimmed by 6 bases and 8 bases, with 11 bases remaining between them. The CDR3 runs 12 residues. The DNA of the CDR3 is TGTGCCAGCAGGGGGGGACGGGACATTCAGTACTTC. As protein: CASRGGRDIQYF.

This clonotype showed up many times. The chain combines TRBV7-9 with TRBJ1-1; no clear D. CDR3 length: 15 residues. The germline V gene has CDR1 SEHNR and CDR2 FQNEAQ (reference sequence). Trimming stripped 4 bases from V and 1 base from J, with 13 bases between. This CDR3 reads CASSSQVTANTEAFF. The CDR3 nucleotides are TGTGCCAGCAGCTCTCAAGTCACAGCGAACACTGAAGCTTTCTTT.

This clonotype was counted ten times or more. CDR3 DNA: TGCGCCAGCAGCCAAGAGTCCGGGGGGCTGGGGGACCAGTTCTTC. Translation gives CASSQESGGLGDQFF. V gene TRBV4-1 combines with J gene TRBJ2-1, with D possibly matching TRBD2 (7 bases). V was pared by 0 bases and J by 13 bases, with 19 bases between. The germline gives CDR1 MGHRA, CDR2 YSYEKL. The CDR3 is 15 amino acids.

This clonotype appeared many times. The rearrangement links TRBV2 to TRBJ2-3, with 11 bases aligning to TRBD1. The CDR3 is 17 residues long. CDR1 is SNHLY and CDR2 is FYNNEI in the germline V gene. The junction had 6 bases not matched to a gene; V was cut back by 2 bases and J by 2 bases. DNA for the CDR3: TGTGCCAGCAGTGAAATGCCCGGACAGGGGGCCACAGATACGCAGTATTTT. The encoded protein is CASSEMPGQGATDTQYF.

This clonotype was picked up many times. V usage is TRBV20-1 and J usage is TRBJ2-1; D is unclear. CDR1 is DFQATT, CDR2 SNEGSKA, per germline (reference sequence). V lost 2 bases and J 6 bases, leaving 11 bases between the germline ends. The CDR3 is made up of 13 amino acids. CDR3 amino acids: CSARLGWVNEQFF. The CDR3 region has the DNA TGCAGTGCTAGACTAGGTTGGGTCAATGAGCAGTTCTTC.

This clonotype has a count of ten or more. The chain recombines TRBV2 with TRBJ2-7, with TRBD1 as a possible D gene (6 bases). CDR1 is SNHLY, CDR2 FYNNEI, per germline. The CDR3 covers 14 residues. V was trimmed by 7 bases and J by 4 bases, leaving 17 bases between them. The CDR3 reads CASTVQGIEYEQYF. CDR3 in DNA: TGTGCCAGCACCGTACAGGGAATCGAGTACGAGCAGTACTTC.